This T cell receptor beta chain was documented in a study of T-cell memory formation after mild COVID-19. The wider study: The study found TCR clusters largely donor specific.

MiXCR, run by TCRdb on the 5' RACE reads, gives a single entry per CDR3 protein. The sample holds 400,000 or so distinct CDR3 sequences, over 15% seen once. General study points: Pre-infection memory carried some responding clones, suggesting that cross-reactive memory joined. Confirmation was lacking for SARS-CoV-2 specificity of second-wave clones that peaked on day 37. Most CD4+ clones that shrank were in CM and EM, while CD8+ ones turned up in EMRA.

As concerns this clonotype: Its specificity is unknown.

This CDR3 has 13 amino acids. J lost 10 bases, V lost 4 bases, and 7 bases had no gene match. Germline V gene lookup returns CDR1 MNHNS and CDR2 SASEGT. The chain employs TRBV6-1 and TRBJ2-1, with 7 bases fitting TRBD1. Material for sequencing was PBMCs or a T cell subset sorted from them (not recorded which). The TCR was taken from an adult woman who had mild COVID-19 (a few samples of this study predate the infection). Cell type and time point are not known. The CDR3 nucleotides read TGTGCCAGCAGTGGCCAGACAGGGAACGAGCAGTTCTTC. The encoded protein is CASSGQTGNEQFF.